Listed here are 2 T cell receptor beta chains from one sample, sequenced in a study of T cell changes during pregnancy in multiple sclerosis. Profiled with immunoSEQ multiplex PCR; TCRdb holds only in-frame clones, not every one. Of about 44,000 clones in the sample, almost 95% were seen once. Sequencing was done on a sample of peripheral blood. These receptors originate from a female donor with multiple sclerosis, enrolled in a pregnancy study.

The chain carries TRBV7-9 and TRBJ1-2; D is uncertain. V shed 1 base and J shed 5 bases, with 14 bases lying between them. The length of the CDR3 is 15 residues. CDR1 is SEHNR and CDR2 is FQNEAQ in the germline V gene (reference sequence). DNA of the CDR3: TGTGCCAGCAGCTTAGGGGCAGCGGACGTTTATGGCTACACCTTC. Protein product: CASSLGAADVYGYTF.

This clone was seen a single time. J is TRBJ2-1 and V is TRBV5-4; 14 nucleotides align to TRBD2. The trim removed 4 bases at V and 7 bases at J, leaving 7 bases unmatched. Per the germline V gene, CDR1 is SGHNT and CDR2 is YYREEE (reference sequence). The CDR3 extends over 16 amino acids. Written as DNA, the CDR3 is TGTGCCAGCAGCCCTAGGACTAGCGGGAGGTGGAATGAGCAGTTCTTC. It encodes CASSPRTSGRWNEQFF. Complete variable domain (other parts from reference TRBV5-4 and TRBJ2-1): ETGVTQSPTHLIKTRGQQVTLRCSSQSGHNTVSWYQQALGQGPQFIFQYYREEENGRGNFPPRFSGLQFPNYSSELNVNALELDDSALYLCASSPRTSGRWNEQFFGPGTRLTVL.